The 11 T cell receptor beta chains below were found in one sample sequenced in a study of cytomegalovirus exposure and HLA in healthy donors. In the PCR, 60 Vbeta and 13 Jbeta primers were used. Only in-frame clones appear in the TCRdb table, and some are missing; sequencing was by immunoSEQ multiplex PCR. Here the sample spans 200,000 to 250,000 clones, almost 80% being singletons. Sequencing was carried out using PBMCs. The receptor set was obtained from a man between 18 and 35 years old in good health and CMV-seronegative.

This chain joins TRBV10-3 and TRBJ1-4; D might be TRBD1 (5 bases). Germline CDR1 ENHRY, CDR2 SYGVKD. This CDR3 is 12 amino acids long. The V and J ends lost 6 bases and 5 bases respectively, with 7 bases between them. For the CDR3, the DNA is TGTGCCATCAGGGACAAAAATGAAAAACTGTTTTTT. Its translation is CAIRDKNEKLFF.

The chain links TRBV19 to TRBJ2-3, with a weak D call TRBD1 (6 bases). CDR3 size: 15 residues. Between the trimmed V and J ends, which lost 7 bases and 0 bases, there was a span of 14 bases. Germline CDR1 LNHDA, CDR2 SQIVND (reference sequence). CDR3 DNA: TGTGCCAGTACCCTCGGGACATTAAGCACAGATACGCAGTATTTT. Translated: CASTLGTLSTDTQYF.

The V gene is TRBV19, the J gene TRBJ2-5; tentative D call: TRBD2 (6 bases). Germline V CDR1 and CDR2: LNHDA, SQIVND (reference sequence). This CDR3 region has 15 residues. V lost 3 bases to trimming and J lost 1 base, with 12 bases between them. The CDR3 DNA sequence: TGTGCCAGTAGTATTGGAGGGGCAGGCCAAGAGACCCAGTACTTC. This codes for CASSIGGAGQETQYF. Full variable domain (missing parts from reference TRBV19 and TRBJ2-5): DGGITQSPKYLFRKEGQNVTLSCEQNLNHDAMYWYRQDPGQGLRLIYYSQIVNDFQKGDIAEGYSVSREKKESFPLTVTSAQKNPTAFYLCASSIGGAGQETQYFGPGTRLLVL.

Concerning this clone: Additional DNA sequences in this sample encode the identical CDR3. The chain combines TRBV6-5 with TRBJ2-2; D is unclear. In germline, CDR1 is MNHEY, CDR2 SVGAGI. V lost 3 bases, J lost 0 bases, and 11 bases lay in between. CDR3 length: 16 residues. The CDR3 is CASSYLEFANTGELFF. Written as DNA, the CDR3 is TGTGCCAGCAGTTATTTGGAGTTCGCGAACACCGGGGAGCTGTTTTTT.

The chain links TRBV7-2 to TRBJ1-2; 9 positions agree with TRBD1. Germline V gene data show CDR1 as SGHTA and CDR2 as FQGNSA. This CDR3 region has 16 residues. With V trimmed by 5 bases and J by 0 bases, 7 bases remained unmatched. CDR3 nucleotides: TGTGCCAGCAGCCCGGCCGGGACAGGGCCTAACTATGGCTACACCTTC. Its protein is CASSPAGTGPNYGYTF.

The genes are TRBV30 and TRBJ2-7, with D perhaps matching TRBD1 (6 bases). V was shortened by 1 base and J by 2 bases, with 6 bases between the two germline ends. The CDR3 covers 12 residues. CDR1 and CDR2 (germline): GTSNPN, SVGIG (reference sequence). The CDR3 bases are TGTGCCTGGAGTGACAGGGCCTACGAGCAGTACTTC. Amino acids: CAWSDRAYEQYF.

The J gene is TRBJ2-3, the V gene TRBV7-8; no clear D. The CDR3 sequence is 14 residues long. The V end was cut by 5 bases, the J end by 2 bases, with 11 bases between. Per the germline V gene, CDR1 is SGHVS and CDR2 is FQNEAQ. The CDR3, as DNA: TGTGCCAGCAGCCCCCGAGAAACCACAGATACGCAGTATTTT. As protein: CASSPRETTDTQYF.

The count of this clone is one. The V and J genes are TRBV29-1 and TRBJ2-7, with 8 bases aligning to TRBD1. The CDR3 extends over 13 amino acids. The V gene end was trimmed by 1 base and the J gene end by 4 bases; junction bases not matched to a gene: 3. In germline, CDR1 is SQVTM, CDR2 ANQGSEA. The CDR3 is CSVEGQGFYEQYF. The CDR3 nucleotides are TGCAGCGTTGAAGGACAGGGGTTTTACGAGCAGTACTTC.

This clone appeared a single time. The rearrangement uses TRBV11-2 and TRBJ1-1, with D hard to call. The CDR3 extends over 15 amino acids. V shed 5 bases and J shed 0 bases, with 13 bases lying between them. Germline V gives CDR1 SGHAT, CDR2 FQNNGV. As DNA, the CDR3 is TGTGCCAGCAGCCCCCTGCTAGGAATGAACACTGAAGCTTTCTTT. It codes for CASSPLLGMNTEAFF.

The chain uses TRBV28 and TRBJ2-3, with D possibly being TRBD2 (6 bases). Deletions cut 1 base from V and 5 bases from J, with 10 bases between. The CDR3 length is 14 residues. Germline CDR1 is MDHEN and CDR2 is SYDVKM. The CDR3 nucleotides read TGTGCCAGCAGTTTATCGGGGGATCAAGATACGCAGTATTTT. It codes for CASSLSGDQDTQYF. The whole variable domain, filled in from reference TRBV28 and TRBJ2-3, reads DVKVTQSSRYLVKRTGEKVFLECVQDMDHENMFWYRQDPGLGLRLIYFSYDVKMKEKGDIPEGYSVSREKKERFSLILESASTNQTSMYLCASSLSGDQDTQYFGPGTRLTVL.

The CDR3 protein is CASSVTPGTRGSGSGANVLTF. In DNA, the CDR3 is TGTGCCAGCAGCGTAACCCCGGGCACGCGGGGTTCGGGTTCTGGGGCCAACGTCCTGACTTTC. The chain combines TRBV9 with TRBJ2-6, with D possibly TRBD2 on 6 matching bases. Germline lookup yields CDR1 SGDLS and CDR2 YYNGEE. The CDR3 spans 21 residues. Trimming pared 1 base from V and 1 base from J, leaving 24 bases between.